Listed below are T cell receptor beta chains from one sample, sequenced in a study of control samples from healthy donors and cancer patients. Produced via immunoSEQ multiplex PCR; TCRdb's table is partial and in-frame only. The table lists about 120,000 clones, about 93% of them singletons. What was sequenced was blood. These receptor sequences come from a man aged 30-40 years in good health. Each CDR3 is given with its conserved first and last residue. The D gene is left open where the match is weak. The size field is filled for only some rows; it gives once, few, many or a size class.

size: .; V: TRBV5-1; D: .; J: TRBJ1-2; DNA: TGCGCCAGCAGCTTACTACCAAATGACGGCAACCCCTCATATGGCTACACCTTC; CDR3: CASSLLPNDGNPSYGYTF
size: .; V: TRBV5-6; D: TRBD1; J: TRBJ1-5; DNA: TGTGCCAGCAGCTTGGGGACAGGACATCAGCCCCAGCATTTT; CDR3: CASSLGTGHQPQHF
size: .; V: TRBV28; D: .; J: TRBJ1-6; DNA: TGTGCCAGCAGTTTACCGGGGTCCTCACCCCTCCACTTT; CDR3: CASSLPGSSPLHF
size: .; V: TRBV3-1/TRBV3-2; D: TRBD2; J: TRBJ2-2; DNA: TGTGCCAGCAGCCAGACGATTGGGACTAGCGGGGGGCTCGGTACGAACACCGGGGAGCTGTTTTTT; CDR3: CASSQTIGTSGGLGTNTGELFF
size: .; V: TRBV7-8; D: .; J: TRBJ1-4; DNA: TGTGCCAGCAGCGGCGACCTTTTGGGGGCGGGTGAAAAACTGTTTTTT; CDR3: CASSGDLLGAGEKLFF
size: .; V: TRBV4-1; D: TRBD1; J: TRBJ1-5; DNA: TGCGCCAGCAGCCAAGATAAAGGGGACAGGCGGAATCAGCCCCAGCATTTT; CDR3: CASSQDKGDRRNQPQHF
size: .; V: TRBV19; D: TRBD2; J: TRBJ2-7; DNA: TGTGCCAGTAGTACCCCGGGGGGCTCCTACGAGCAGTACTTC; CDR3: CASSTPGGSYEQYF
size: .; V: TRBV7-2; D: .; J: TRBJ1-1; DNA: TGTGCCAGCAGCTTAGCCCCCCTACAGAATCCGAACACTGAAGCTTTCTTT; CDR3: CASSLAPLQNPNTEAFF
size: .; V: TRBV7-9; D: .; J: TRBJ1-1; DNA: TGTGCCAGCAGCTCCACCGGGAGTGGAGCTTTCTTT; CDR3: CASSSTGSGAFF
size: .; V: TRBV14; D: .; J: TRBJ2-5; DNA: TGTGCCAGCAGCCAAGAGCTCCGAATCCAGACCCAGTACTTC; CDR3: CASSQELRIQTQYF
size: .; V: TRBV6-4; D: TRBD1; J: TRBJ1-1; DNA: TGTGCCAGCAGTCGGGACAGGGGAGATGAAGCTTTCTTT; CDR3: CASSRDRGDEAFF
size: .; V: TRBV10-2; D: .; J: TRBJ2-3; DNA: TGCGCCAGCAGTGGACAGACTGCAGATACGCAGTATTTT; CDR3: CASSGQTADTQYF
size: .; V: TRBV29-1; D: TRBD1; J: TRBJ1-5; DNA: TGCAGCGTCAGAGACACAGGGGGAGGACAGCCCCAGCATTTT; CDR3: CSVRDTGGGQPQHF
size: .; V: TRBV19; D: .; J: TRBJ1-2; DNA: TGTGCCAGTAGTCCCATCGACAGCGACTCTAACTATGGCTACACCTTC; CDR3: CASSPIDSDSNYGYTF
size: .; V: TRBV9; D: .; J: TRBJ1-6; DNA: TGTGCCAGCAGCGTAGCAGGAACTTCCATTAATTCACCCCTCCACTTT; CDR3: CASSVAGTSINSPLHF
size: .; V: TRBV6-1; D: .; J: TRBJ2-7; DNA: TGTGCCAGCAGTGAGAGGCGAGGCTACGAGCAGTACTTC; CDR3: CASSERRGYEQYF
size: .; V: TRBV5-8; D: .; J: TRBJ2-5; DNA: TGTGCCAGCAGACCCCGAGAGACCCAGTACTTC; CDR3: CASRPRETQYF
size: .; V: TRBV9; D: TRBD1; J: TRBJ2-7; DNA: TGTGCCAGCAGCGCGGGGACAGTCTACGAGCAGTACTTC; CDR3: CASSAGTVYEQYF
size: .; V: TRBV18; D: TRBD1; J: TRBJ2-1; DNA: TGTGCCAGCTCACCACTGACAGGGCGGAGAGGGAATGAGCAGTTCTTC; CDR3: CASSPLTGRRGNEQFF
size: .; V: TRBV19; D: TRBD1; J: TRBJ1-2; DNA: TGTGCCAGTAGTAGGAGAGGACGACAGGGGGCAGCCAACTATGGCTACACCTTC; CDR3: CASSRRGRQGAANYGYTF
size: .; V: TRBV18; D: .; J: TRBJ1-1; DNA: TGTGCCAGCTCCCGACAGCGCTTGACTGAAGCTTTCTTT; CDR3: CASSRQRLTEAFF
size: .; V: TRBV4-1; D: TRBD1; J: TRBJ1-1; DNA: TGCGCCAGCAGCCAAGATCCGGCGGTGGGAGCGAACAGGGGGCAAACTGAAGCTTTCTTT; CDR3: CASSQDPAVGANRGQTEAFF
size: .; V: TRBV29-1; D: .; J: TRBJ2-2; DNA: TGCAGCTCTGACGCAGGGGACGGGGAGCTGTTTTTT; CDR3: CSSDAGDGELFF
size: .; V: TRBV5-1; D: .; J: TRBJ2-5; DNA: TGCGCCAGCAGCCGCCAGACCCAGGACGAGACCCAGTACTTC; CDR3: CASSRQTQDETQYF
size: .; V: TRBV6-5; D: .; J: TRBJ1-5; DNA: TGTGCCAGCAGAAGGGTGGATAGCAATCAGCCCCAGCATTTT; CDR3: CASRRVDSNQPQHF
size: .; V: TRBV28; D: .; J: TRBJ1-1; DNA: TGTGCCAGCAGTTGGGGGGCCTCAGAGTGGTATCGCACTGAAGCTTTCTTT; CDR3: CASSWGASEWYRTEAFF
size: few; V: TRBV6-6; D: TRBD1; J: TRBJ1-5; DNA: TGTGCCAGCAGTTACTCCGGGACAGCAAATCAGCCCCAGCATTTT; CDR3: CASSYSGTANQPQHF
size: once; V: TRBV7-9; D: TRBD2; J: TRBJ2-3; DNA: TGTGCCAGCAGCTTATCTCCGGGACTAGCCTCCAGTCGGTATTTT; CDR3: CASSLSPGLASSRYF
size: .; V: TRBV6-5; D: TRBD1; J: TRBJ1-5; DNA: TGTGCCAGCAGCGTACAGGGGGCGAATCAGCCCCAGCATTTT; CDR3: CASSVQGANQPQHF
size: .; V: TRBV7-3; D: .; J: TRBJ2-6; DNA: TGTGCCAGCAGCTTCACCAGGGCCTCTGGGGCCAACGTCCTGACTTTC; CDR3: CASSFTRASGANVLTF
size: .; V: TRBV7-2; D: .; J: TRBJ1-1; DNA: TGTGCCAGCAGCTTAGGAGTGGGGAAGGCTGAAGCTTTCTTT; CDR3: CASSLGVGKAEAFF
size: medium-sized; V: TRBV6-6; D: TRBD2; J: TRBJ2-1; DNA: TGTGCCAGCAGTTACGAGGAGGGGAGGGACAATGAGCAGTTCTTC; CDR3: CASSYEEGRDNEQFF
size: .; V: TRBV25-1; D: TRBD1; J: TRBJ2-7; DNA: TGTGCCAGCAGTGATGGGACAGGGGCCTACGAGCAGTACTTC; CDR3: CASSDGTGAYEQYF
size: .; V: TRBV7-9; D: .; J: TRBJ2-7; DNA: TGTGCCAGCAGCTTCTGGACCCGCGGAACTGGGGGCGAGCAGTACTTC; CDR3: CASSFWTRGTGGEQYF
size: .; V: TRBV10-1; D: .; J: TRBJ1-5; DNA: TGCGCCAGCAGCCTGACGTACAGTAGCAATCAGCCCCAGCATTTT; CDR3: CASSLTYSSNQPQHF
size: .; V: TRBV20-1; D: .; J: TRBJ2-3; DNA: TGCAGTGCTAGAGTCAGGGATACGCAGTATTTT; CDR3: CSARVRDTQYF
size: .; V: TRBV27; D: .; J: TRBJ1-6; DNA: TGTGCCAGCAGTTCCGGGAATTCACCCCTCCACTTT; CDR3: CASSSGNSPLHF
size: .; V: TRBV6-2/TRBV6-3; D: .; J: TRBJ2-3; DNA: TGTGCCAGCAGCCCCCGAAATACGCAGTATTTT; CDR3: CASSPRNTQYF
size: once; V: TRBV19; D: .; J: TRBJ1-2; DNA: TGTGCCAGTAGTATAGACGGTGACTATGGCTACACCTTC; CDR3: CASSIDGDYGYTF
size: .; V: TRBV12-3/TRBV12-4; D: .; J: TRBJ2-2; DNA: TGTGCCAGCCCGATCACCGGGGAGCTGTTTTTT; CDR3: CASPITGELFF
size: few; V: TRBV13; D: TRBD2; J: TRBJ2-1; DNA: TGTGCCAGCAGCTCACACCCTAGCGGGGGGAATGAGCAGTTCTTC; CDR3: CASSSHPSGGNEQFF
size: .; V: TRBV6-5; D: .; J: TRBJ2-1; DNA: TGTGCCAGCAGCCTTTCTGATGAGCAGTTCTTC; CDR3: CASSLSDEQFF